The rows below give T cell receptor beta chains drawn from one sample of a study of blood T cell repertoires in COVID-19. Only in-frame clones appear in the TCRdb table, and some are missing; sequencing was by immunoSEQ multiplex PCR. The sample yields under 50,000 clones, roughly 85% seen once. Sequencing used peripheral blood. These receptor sequences come from a human donor in a cohort sampled during active COVID-19. Both conserved end residues are part of each CDR3. The order of the fields is clone size, CDR3 length, D gene, J gene, V gene, CDR3 protein, CDR3 DNA. D genes are given only for firm matches. Clone size is not always given. Where it is, it says once, few, many or a class for expanded clones.

-,11,-,TRBJ2-7,TRBV6-5,CATGLSYEQYF,TGTGCCACCGGTCTCTCCTACGAGCAGTACTTC
-,15,-,TRBJ2-3,TRBV29-1,CSVVGWGLSTDTQYF,TGCAGCGTTGTAGGGTGGGGGCTTAGCACAGATACGCAGTATTTT
-,13,TRBD2,TRBJ2-1,TRBV29-1,CSVKGLAGNEQFF,TGCAGCGTTAAGGGACTAGCGGGCAATGAGCAGTTCTTC
-,14,-,TRBJ1-1,TRBV7-2,CASSLVGLNTEAFF,TGTGCCAGCAGCTTAGTGGGCCTGAACACTGAAGCTTTCTTT
-,14,TRBD2,TRBJ2-7,TRBV7-9,CASSETSGRTEQYF,TGTGCCAGCAGCGAAACTAGCGGGAGGACCGAGCAGTACTTC
-,14,-,TRBJ1-1,TRBV10-1,CASSESFGDTEAFF,TGCGCCAGCAGTGAGTCTTTCGGGGACACTGAAGCTTTCTTT
-,13,TRBD1,TRBJ2-1,TRBV27,CASWTGRYNEQFF,TGTGCCAGCTGGACAGGGCGCTACAATGAGCAGTTCTTC
-,15,-,TRBJ1-2,TRBV15,CATSREARISYGYTF,TGTGCCACCAGCAGAGAGGCGCGGATTTCCTATGGCTACACCTTC
few,17,TRBD1,TRBJ2-6,TRBV7-8,CASSSPGQGFGANVLTF,TGTGCCAGCAGCTCCCCGGGACAGGGGTTCGGGGCCAACGTCCTGACTTTC
-,12,-,TRBJ2-4,TRBV24-1,CATSDEVGIQYF,TGTGCCACCAGTGACGAGGTTGGCATTCAGTACTTC
-,16,TRBD1,TRBJ2-7,TRBV5-4,CASSYEPGQGFYEQYF,TGTGCCAGCAGCTATGAACCGGGACAGGGTTTCTACGAGCAGTACTTC
-,15,-,TRBJ1-5,TRBV4-1,CASSQDSLGHQPQHF,TGCGCCAGCAGCCAAGATTCTCTGGGGCATCAGCCCCAGCATTTT
-,19,TRBD1,TRBJ2-2,TRBV19,CASSIDRQGMAWGTGELFF,TGTGCCAGTAGTATAGATCGACAGGGTATGGCCTGGGGCACCGGGGAGCTGTTTTTT
once,15,TRBD2,TRBJ2-1,TRBV11-3,CASSPSGSSYNEQFF,TGTGCCAGCAGCCCCAGCGGGAGCTCCTACAATGAGCAGTTCTTC
-,13,-,TRBJ1-1,TRBV10-1,CASRTSMNTEAFF,TGCGCCAGCAGGACAAGTATGAACACTGAAGCTTTCTTT
few,14,-,TRBJ2-5,TRBV5-1,CASSLSPGQETQYF,TGCGCCAGCAGCTTGTCCCCAGGACAAGAGACCCAGTACTTC
-,16,TRBD2,TRBJ2-7,TRBV7-2,CASSLVGGGAADEQYF,TGTGCCAGCAGCTTAGTGGGGGGAGGGGCAGCAGACGAGCAGTACTTC
few,13,TRBD1,TRBJ1-2,TRBV10-2,CASSLDREYGYTF,TGCGCCAGCAGCCTGGACAGGGAGTATGGCTACACCTTC
-,16,TRBD1,TRBJ1-5,TRBV10-2,CASSESGTASNQPQHF,TGCGCCAGCAGTGAGTCAGGGACAGCAAGCAATCAGCCCCAGCATTTT
-,16,-,TRBJ2-5,TRBV9,CASSTGPLGGFQTQYF,TGTGCCAGCAGCACCGGTCCACTAGGGGGATTTCAGACCCAGTACTTC
-,15,TRBD1,TRBJ2-3,TRBV5-1,CASTAGTGKTDTQYF,TGCGCCAGCACCGCCGGGACAGGAAAAACAGATACGCAGTATTTT
-,16,-,TRBJ1-2,TRBV4-1,CASSQDRAQGNYGYTF,TGCGCCAGCAGCCAAGATCGGGCGCAGGGAAACTATGGCTACACCTTC
-,16,TRBD2,TRBJ2-1,TRBV4-3,CASSQLLAGDYNEQFF,TGCGCCAGCAGCCAACTCCTAGCGGGAGATTACAATGAGCAGTTCTTC
once,15,-,TRBJ2-5,TRBV18,CASSPFSTSIETQYF,TGTGCCAGCTCACCCTTCTCTACCTCTATTGAGACCCAGTACTTC
-,15,-,TRBJ1-6,TRBV6-1,CASSDQASYNSPLHF,TGTGCCAGCAGTGACCAGGCCTCCTATAATTCACCCCTCCACTTT
-,13,-,TRBJ2-1,TRBV5-4,CASSLLGPWEQFF,TGTGCCAGCAGCCTCCTGGGGCCTTGGGAGCAGTTCTTC
-,13,-,TRBJ1-1,TRBV3-1/TRBV3-2,CASSSRQNTEAFF,TGTGCCAGCAGCTCTCGACAGAACACTGAAGCTTTCTTT
-,13,-,TRBJ1-2,TRBV27,CASSLGGLRGYTF,TGTGCCAGCAGCCTCGGGGGGTTACGGGGCTACACCTTC
-,12,-,TRBJ2-3,TRBV5-1,CASSLRDSIVHF,TGCGCCAGCAGCTTGCGGGACTCTATCGTACATTTT
once,15,-,TRBJ2-5,TRBV9,CASTSRGGDQETQYF,TGTGCCAGCACCAGCCGGGGCGGGGACCAAGAGACCCAGTACTTC
-,16,TRBD2,TRBJ2-1,TRBV27,CASSFDRTSGYNEQFF,TGTGCCAGCAGTTTCGATCGGACTAGCGGCTACAATGAGCAGTTCTTC
-,15,-,TRBJ2-7,TRBV21-1,CASRTPLTGSYEQYF,TGTGCCAGCAGAACCCCCTTGACAGGGAGCTACGAGCAGTACTTC
-,14,-,TRBJ1-4,TRBV5-8,CASPRNRKDEKLFF,TGTGCCAGCCCCCGGAACAGGAAGGATGAAAAACTGTTTTTT
-,14,TRBD1,TRBJ1-5,TRBV20-1,CSARGTGVNQPQHF,TGCAGTGCTCGTGGGACAGGGGTGAATCAGCCCCAGCATTTT
-,17,TRBD1,TRBJ1-2,TRBV3-1/TRBV3-2,CASSQVGAGTGVYGYTF,TGTGCCAGCAGCCAAGTTGGGGCTGGGACAGGGGTCTATGGCTACACCTTC
-,16,-,TRBJ1-2,TRBV19,CASTAHLGGAVYGYTF,TGTGCCAGTACCGCCCACCTCGGGGGGGCGGTTTATGGCTACACCTTC
-,15,TRBD2,TRBJ2-1,TRBV24-1,CATSGGLAGGGEQFF,TGTGCCACCAGTGGGGGACTAGCGGGAGGAGGTGAGCAGTTCTTC
-,16,TRBD1,TRBJ2-1,TRBV18,CASSRPGTGTPNEQFF,TGTGCCAGCTCACGACCCGGGACAGGGACTCCCAATGAGCAGTTCTTC
-,14,TRBD2,TRBJ2-7,TRBV2,CASTGLAVSYEQYF,TGTGCCAGCACAGGACTAGCGGTTTCCTACGAGCAGTACTTC
-,14,-,TRBJ2-5,TRBV6-5,CASRDGGAQETQYF,TGTGCCAGCAGGGACGGAGGTGCGCAAGAGACCCAGTACTTC